This T cell receptor (beta chain) came from a study of neurological immune-mediated disorders. The unsorted libraries were prepared from 2 million PBMCs (stored at -80 C). V was shortened by 7 bases and J by 1 base, with 7 bases between the two germline ends. CDR3 length equals 13 residues. Germline CDR1 MNHEY, CDR2 SVGAGI. The cDNA was synthesized by means of template-switch 5'RACE, which was carried out with 10-nucleotide random UMIs. Sequencing runs each generated in excess of 170 million TCR-beta sequences derived from 15-18 subjects. One entry per CDR3 protein results from TCRdb running MiXCR on the 5' RACE reads. The table has 50,000 to 55,000 distinct CDR3 sequences, 10% to 13% seen once.

This receptor was identified in a man in his 70s with HTLV-1-associated myelopathy (HAM/TSP). The sequenced sample was PBMCs. This chain links TRBV6-5 with TRBJ1-4, with D unclear. CDR3 nucleotide sequence: TGTGCCAGCAACGCGGGAACTAATGAAAAACTGTTTTTT. Protein sequence: CASNAGTNEKLFF.